The TCR beta chain under discussion was sequenced for a study of T-cell memory formation after mild COVID-19. This clonotype was detected many times. TCRdb fed the 5' RACE reads into MiXCR, producing one record per CDR3 protein. The sample lists more than 10,000 distinct CDR3 sequences; roughly 17% were seen once. Germline CDR1 is LGHNA and CDR2 is YSLEER. V was shortened by 0 bases and J by 6 bases, with 20 bases between the two germline ends. The CDR3 spans 18 residues. The receptor's source is a man in his late teens or twenties who had mild COVID-19 (a few samples of this study predate the infection). Cell type and time point are not known. J is TRBJ1-4 and V is TRBV4-3; no firm D call. The sequenced material came from PBMCs or a T cell subset sorted from them (not recorded which). DNA of the CDR3: TGCGCCAGCAGCCAAGATAAGCCTCTGCGGAGAGAGGATGAAAAACTGTTTTTT. It yields the protein CASSQDKPLRREDEKLFF.